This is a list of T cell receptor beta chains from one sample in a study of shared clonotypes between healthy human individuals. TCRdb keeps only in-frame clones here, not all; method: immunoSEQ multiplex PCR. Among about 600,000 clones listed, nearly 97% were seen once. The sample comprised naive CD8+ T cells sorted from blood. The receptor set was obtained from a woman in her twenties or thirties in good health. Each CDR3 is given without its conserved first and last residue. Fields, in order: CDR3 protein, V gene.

cdr3_aa: ASSLDRPGNGYT; v_call: TRBV7-9
cdr3_aa: ASSSPSGVEETQY; v_call: TRBV11-2
cdr3_aa: ASSPRTGLGEQY; v_call: TRBV7-8
cdr3_aa: ASSTSETGNRGYT; v_call: TRBV28
cdr3_aa: ASSVDSESHEQF; v_call: TRBV9
cdr3_aa: ASSLSPGAWEQY; v_call: TRBV27
cdr3_aa: ASSYSGPREQY; v_call: TRBV27
cdr3_aa: ASSSQDSSYEQY; v_call: TRBV7-9
cdr3_aa: ASSFLPGLAGDSNTGELF; v_call: TRBV5-1
cdr3_aa: ASSLSGRYYNEQF; v_call: TRBV18
cdr3_aa: ASSYGTPISYEQY; v_call: TRBV6-5
cdr3_aa: SVESVGSSSSYNEQF; v_call: TRBV29-1
cdr3_aa: ASSPEQGSSYEQY; v_call: TRBV9
cdr3_aa: ASSLLSGGAYEQY; v_call: TRBV7-2
cdr3_aa: ASSDDLQLEAF; v_call: TRBV10-1
cdr3_aa: ASSQGPAGGNEQF; v_call: TRBV4-1
cdr3_aa: ASSPQLEGLLVKLF; v_call: TRBV27
cdr3_aa: ASSWGDYEQF; v_call: TRBV5-6
cdr3_aa: ASSKQGLHSYEQY; v_call: TRBV13
cdr3_aa: ASKSRTGTSYNSPLH; v_call: TRBV7-8
cdr3_aa: GCDSGRGYNEQF; v_call: TRBV29-1
cdr3_aa: ASSFRLRSWNEQF; v_call: TRBV5-8
cdr3_aa: ASSLDPGLRSSYNEQF; v_call: TRBV5-1
cdr3_aa: ASSPRGGYYNEQF; v_call: TRBV5-6
cdr3_aa: ASSQEAASVWDEQF; v_call: TRBV14
cdr3_aa: ASSIRLFSYEQY; v_call: TRBV19
cdr3_aa: ASSLRTSETQY; v_call: TRBV7-9
cdr3_aa: ACCSGYEQY; v_call: TRBV28
cdr3_aa: ASSSYSGRGQF; v_call: TRBV7-8
cdr3_aa: AWSVLGFNQPQH; v_call: TRBV30
cdr3_aa: ASTGGDEQY; v_call: TRBV5-6
cdr3_aa: ASSQDITGEGSTDTQY; v_call: TRBV4-1
cdr3_aa: ASSFVAGGSGSPLH; v_call: TRBV5-8
cdr3_aa: ASSFSGRYEQY; v_call: TRBV27
cdr3_aa: ASSLGRSGELF; v_call: TRBV27
cdr3_aa: SVGGEIAGEIPYNEQF; v_call: TRBV29-1
cdr3_aa: ASSLRSLAGEYNEQF; v_call: TRBV27
cdr3_aa: ASSLLLGGTDTQY; v_call: TRBV28
cdr3_aa: ASSLRVEEKLF; v_call: TRBV7-9
cdr3_aa: ASSSTTGVSAGTEAF; v_call: TRBV27
cdr3_aa: ASSLAARLGEQY; v_call: TRBV5-6
cdr3_aa: ATSTNRGIAEAF; v_call: TRBV15
cdr3_aa: ASSLPAGQGFGYGYT; v_call: TRBV5-1
cdr3_aa: SVEQGARLSTEAF; v_call: TRBV29-1